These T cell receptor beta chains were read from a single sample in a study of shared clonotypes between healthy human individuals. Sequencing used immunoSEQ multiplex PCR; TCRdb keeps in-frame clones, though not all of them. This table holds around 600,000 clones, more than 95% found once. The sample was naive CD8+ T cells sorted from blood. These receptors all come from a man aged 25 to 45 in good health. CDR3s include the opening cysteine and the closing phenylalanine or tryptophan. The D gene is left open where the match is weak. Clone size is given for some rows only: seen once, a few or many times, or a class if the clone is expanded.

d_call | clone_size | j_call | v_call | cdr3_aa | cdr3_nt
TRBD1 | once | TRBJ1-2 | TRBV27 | CASSFDRTGNDGYTF | TGTGCCAGCAGTTTCGACCGGACAGGGAATGACGGCTACACCTTC
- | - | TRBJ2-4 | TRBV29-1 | CSVEGTQNIQYF | TGCAGCGTTGAGGGCACCCAAAACATTCAGTACTTC
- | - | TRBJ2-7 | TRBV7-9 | CASSSPWAEQYF | TGTGCCAGCAGCTCCCCCTGGGCAGAGCAGTACTTC
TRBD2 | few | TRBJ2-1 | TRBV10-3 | CAISESGTGGLAGAKRNEQFF | TGTGCCATCAGTGAGTCGGGGACAGGGGGACTAGCGGGAGCCAAGAGGAATGAGCAGTTCTTC
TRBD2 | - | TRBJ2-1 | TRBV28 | CASSQLAGRVNEQFF | TGTGCCAGCAGTCAATTAGCGGGACGGGTCAATGAGCAGTTCTTC
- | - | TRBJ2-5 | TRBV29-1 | CSADPATEETQYF | TGCAGCGCCGACCCTGCAACCGAAGAGACCCAGTACTTC
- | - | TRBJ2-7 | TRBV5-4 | CASSLEPGNYEQYF | TGTGCCAGCAGCTTGGAGCCCGGGAATTACGAGCAGTACTTC
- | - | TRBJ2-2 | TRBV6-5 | CASSYDSLGAGELFF | TGTGCCAGCAGTTACGACTCCTTGGGGGCCGGGGAGCTGTTTTTT
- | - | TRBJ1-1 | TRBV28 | CASVLAGWVAEAFF | TGTGCCAGCGTCCTGGCAGGGTGGGTTGCTGAAGCTTTCTTT
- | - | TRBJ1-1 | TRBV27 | CASSLSRRTEAFF | TGTGCCAGCAGTTTATCCCGCCGTACTGAAGCTTTCTTT
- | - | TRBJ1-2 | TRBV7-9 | CASNPPGGDHGYTF | TGTGCCAGCAACCCCCCCGGGGGCGATCATGGCTACACCTTC
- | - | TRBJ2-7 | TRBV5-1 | CASSPPRDKHYEQYF | TGCGCCAGCAGCCCACCCAGGGACAAACACTACGAGCAGTACTTC
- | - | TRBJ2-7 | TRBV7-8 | CASHGGQVPSYEQYF | TGTGCCAGCCACGGGGGTCAGGTCCCCTCCTACGAGCAGTACTTC
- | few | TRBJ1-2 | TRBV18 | CASSPKADASSGYTF | TGTGCCAGCTCACCCAAGGCGGATGCCTCGAGTGGCTACACCTTC
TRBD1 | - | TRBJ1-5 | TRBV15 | CATSPGQGLGQPQHF | TGTGCCACCAGCCCGGGACAGGGTCTAGGTCAGCCCCAGCATTTT
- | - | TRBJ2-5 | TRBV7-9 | CASSFGGEQAQETQYF | TGTGCCAGCAGCTTTGGTGGGGAACAGGCTCAAGAGACCCAGTACTTC
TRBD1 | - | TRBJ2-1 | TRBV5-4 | CASSSDRGEPSYNEQFF | TGTGCCAGCAGCTCCGACAGGGGCGAACCCTCCTACAATGAGCAGTTCTTC
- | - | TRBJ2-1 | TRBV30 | CARSVTTRDVDYEQFF | TGTGCCCGGAGTGTTACGACCCGGGATGTTGACTATGAGCAGTTCTTC
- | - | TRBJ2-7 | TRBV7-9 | CASSFRGYEQYF | TGTGCCAGCAGCTTCAGGGGCTACGAGCAGTACTTC
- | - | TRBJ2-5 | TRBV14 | CASSQTRGQGETQYF | TGTGCCAGCAGCCAGACACGCGGGCAGGGAGAGACCCAGTACTTC
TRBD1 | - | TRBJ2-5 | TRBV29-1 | CSVEGTGESETQYF | TGCAGCGTTGAAGGCACAGGGGAAAGCGAGACCCAGTACTTC
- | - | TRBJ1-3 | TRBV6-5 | CASSYFGGNTIYF | TGTGCCAGCAGTTACTTTGGCGGAAACACCATATATTTT
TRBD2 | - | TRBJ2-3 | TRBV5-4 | CASSSKLAGGPGTDTQYF | TGTGCCAGCAGCTCTAAACTAGCGGGAGGGCCAGGCACAGATACGCAGTATTTT
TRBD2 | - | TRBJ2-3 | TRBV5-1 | CASSFGTSATDTQYF | TGCGCCAGCAGCTTTGGGACTAGCGCCACAGATACGCAGTATTTT
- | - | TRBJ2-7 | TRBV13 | CASSLNNEQYF | TGTGCCAGCAGCCTCAACAACGAGCAGTACTTC